Sequencing of this T cell receptor (beta chain) was carried out in a study of identical twins. This clonotype was seen only a few times. TCRdb reprocessed the 5' RACE reads via MiXCR and lists one record per CDR3 protein. The sample includes about 490,000 distinct CDR3 sequences, approximately 16% of them seen just once. Trimming took off 1 base at V and 6 bases at J, with 16 bases between the two ends. Germline V gene data show CDR1 as KGHDR and CDR2 as SFDVKD. The CDR3 sequence is 16 residues long. The same data also went into a second study, on yellow fever vaccine responses in identical twins.

The rearrangement joins TRBV24-1 to TRBJ2-3, with D possibly matching TRBD1 (6 bases). This sequence was found in a young woman in good health. The specimen was CD4+ T cells sorted from blood. The chain's CDR3 is CATSDFTGSSSDTQYF. CDR3 DNA sequence: TGTGCCACCAGTGATTTTACAGGGTCGTCGTCCGATACGCAGTATTTT.